The 28 T cell receptor beta chains below come from one sample, sequenced in a study of human T cells and chemical hapten exposure. The time point: patch test 1, 2 weeks after DPC sensitization. Described treatment: therapeutic diphenylcyclopropenone sensitization with weekly scalp DPC. TCRdb re-called the RACE reads through MiXCR, storing one row per CDR3 protein. Of 75,000 to 100,000 distinct CDR3 sequences in the sample, 9.5% to 15% were seen once. This specimen consisted of whole blood, obtained in connection with sensitization to the hapten diphenylcyclopropenone (DPC). These TCRs come from a woman between 35 and 50 years old with alopecia areata. Some clones in this sample may be carry-over from other donors' samples.

The rearrangement links TRBV30 to TRBJ2-3; D is undetermined. The V gene lost 0 bases and the J gene lost 8 bases, with 9 bases spanning the gap. CDR1 is GTSNPN, CDR2 SVGIG, per germline (reference sequence). CDR3 size: 12 residues. The CDR3 DNA follows: TGTGCCTGGAGTGTACACGGCGGTACGCAGTATTTT. Protein: CAWSVHGGTQYF.

There are a few counts of this clonotype. The gene calls are TRBV12-3 or TRBV12-4 and TRBJ2-3, with D perhaps matching TRBD2 (5 bases). V lost 6 bases, J lost 5 bases, and 15 bases lay in between. The CDR3 is made up of 14 amino acids. The CDR3 DNA is TGTGCCAGCAGCCGAACTAGTGGCGGAGATACGCAGTATTTT. This sequence encodes CASSRTSGGDTQYF.

The chain uses TRBV29-1 and TRBJ1-1; 7 bases line up with TRBD1. The CDR3 has 14 residues. The junction had 6 bases not matched to a gene; V was cut back by 5 bases and J by 0 bases. Germline values: CDR1 SQVTM, CDR2 ANQGSEA. DNA for the CDR3: TGCAGCGTTAAGACAGGGCCCTTGAACACTGAAGCTTTCTTT. Translation: CSVKTGPLNTEAFF.

This clonotype appeared a few times. V and J are TRBV18 and TRBJ2-7; D uncertain. V shed 6 bases and J shed 5 bases, with 8 bases lying between them. The CDR3 loop spans 11 amino acids. Germline V gene sequence: CDR1 KGHSH, CDR2 LQKENI. The CDR3 is CASSPDHEQYF. Written as DNA, the CDR3 is TGTGCCAGCTCGCCCGACCACGAGCAGTACTTC. The full variable domain, rest sourced from reference TRBV18 and TRBJ2-7, is NAGVMQNPRHLVRRRGQEARLRCSPMKGHSHVYWYRQLPEEGLKFMVYLQKENIIDESGMPKERFSAEFPKEGPSILRIQQVVRGDSAAYFCASSPDHEQYFGPGTRLTVT.

The chain couples TRBV29-1 to TRBJ1-2; no clear D gene. Germline assignment: CDR1 SQVTM and CDR2 ANQGSEA. This CDR3 has 12 amino acids. CDR3 residues: CSTVRYPYGYTF. The CDR3 DNA sequence: TGCAGTACCGTAAGGTATCCCTATGGCTACACCTTC.

The rearrangement uses TRBV6-5 and TRBJ1-5; 8 bases agree with TRBD1. This CDR3 has 13 residues. The J segment lost 7 bases and the V segment lost 2 bases, leaving 1 base of the junction unmatched. Germline-derived CDR1 and CDR2 are MNHEY and SVGAGI. The CDR3 loop reads CASSYGQGQPQHF. CDR3 sequence (DNA): TGTGCCAGCAGTTACGGACAGGGCCAGCCCCAGCATTTT.

This clonotype turned up a few times. This sequence joins TRBV18 and TRBJ1-1; D perhaps matches TRBD1 (5 bases). The CDR3 contains 15 residues. The germline gives CDR1 KGHSH, CDR2 LQKENI. V gave up 0 bases and J gave up 5 bases, with 13 bases separating them. CDR3 in amino acids: CASSPPNRGQTEAFF. The DNA for the CDR3 is TGTGCCAGCTCACCACCGAATAGGGGTCAGACTGAAGCTTTCTTT.

This clonotype was seen a handful of times. V is TRBV10-3 and J is TRBJ2-3; no definite D call. The V end lost 4 bases, the J end lost 0 bases, and 11 bases lay between the germline ends. From germline, CDR1 is ENHRY and CDR2 SYGVKD. The CDR3 has 15 amino acids. DNA for the CDR3: TGTGCCATCAGTGGCCACTCCTCTAGCACAGATACGCAGTATTTT. This sequence encodes CAISGHSSSTDTQYF.

This clonotype occurred once. A far larger clone is a single base away, which makes a read error likely. V gene TRBV4-2 combines with J gene TRBJ2-3; unclear D gene. Germline loops: CDR1 LGHNA, CDR2 YNFKEQ. The CDR3 runs to 12 residues. The V end lost 3 bases, the J end lost 0 bases, and 1 base lay between the germline ends. CDR3 coding DNA: TGTGCCAGCAGCCATAGCACAGATACGCAGTATTTT. This encodes CASSHSTDTQYF.

This clonotype was found many times. This chain connects TRBV13 to TRBJ2-3; D gene unclear. Deletions cut 3 bases from V and 3 bases from J, with 7 bases between. Germline loops: CDR1 PRHDT, CDR2 FYEKMQ (reference sequence). The CDR3 is made up of 13 amino acids. The CDR3, as DNA: TGTGCCAGCAGCTTTCAAGGTACAGATACGCAGTATTTT. Protein sequence: CASSFQGTDTQYF.

This clonotype was counted between two and nine times. The chain uses TRBV18 and TRBJ2-7; D call uncertain. Germline V gene sequence: CDR1 KGHSH, CDR2 LQKENI. V dropped 3 bases and J dropped 4 bases, with 13 bases sitting between them. This CDR3 comprises 14 residues. The CDR3 spells CASSPGRISYEQYF. CDR3 coding DNA: TGTGCCAGCTCACCTGGGCGGATATCATACGAGCAGTACTTC.

A few counts support this clonotype. The chain uses TRBV5-4 and TRBJ1-2; no firm D call. The length of the CDR3 is 14 residues. Trimming left V 0 bases short and J 4 bases short, with 10 bases between. The germline gives CDR1 SGHNT, CDR2 YYREEE (reference sequence). This chain's CDR3 is CASSLEWTSYGYTF. The CDR3 DNA follows: TGTGCCAGCAGCTTGGAGTGGACTAGCTATGGCTACACCTTC.

A few counts support this clonotype. The chain uses TRBV6-1 and TRBJ2-1; D remains ambiguous. This CDR3 contains 12 residues. Per germline, CDR1 MNHNS and CDR2 SASEGT. The V end was cut by 1 base, the J end by 9 bases, with 7 bases between. The CDR3: CASSEGRTEQFF. The DNA of the CDR3 is TGTGCCAGCAGTGAAGGGAGAACTGAGCAGTTCTTC.

The gene calls are TRBV7-3 and TRBJ1-1; maybe TRBD1 (5 bases). Looked up from germline, CDR1 is SGHTA and CDR2 is FQGTGA. The CDR3 sequence is 13 residues long. V was shortened by 1 base and J by 9 bases, with 12 bases between the two germline ends. The CDR3, as DNA: TGTGCCAGCAGCTTAATGGTCGAGGGGCAAGCTTTCTTT. Its protein product is CASSLMVEGQAFF.

Only a few counts were recorded for this clonotype. The chain recombines TRBV5-4 with TRBJ2-5, with a tentative D call TRBD2 (6 bases). Germline lookup yields CDR1 SGHNT and CDR2 YYREEE (reference sequence). This CDR3 contains 15 residues. Deletions cut 4 bases from V and 5 bases from J, with 18 bases between. The CDR3 loop reads CASSPSGGRRETQYF. The CDR3 DNA follows: TGTGCCAGCAGCCCCTCCGGGGGTAGGAGGGAGACCCAGTACTTC.

This clonotype was seen a few times. The J gene is TRBJ2-1, the V gene TRBV7-3; 14 bases agree with TRBD2. The J segment lost 6 bases and the V segment lost 2 bases, leaving 3 bases of the junction unmatched. The germline V gene encodes CDR1 SGHTA and CDR2 FQGTGA. The CDR3 contains 16 residues. The CDR3 here is CASSLLGLAGVNEQFF. The CDR3 region has the DNA TGTGCCAGCAGCTTATTGGGACTAGCGGGAGTCAATGAGCAGTTCTTC.

This rearrangement joins TRBV7-9 to TRBJ2-7, with TRBD2 identical over 13 bases. The CDR3 contains 20 residues. CDR1 SEHNR and CDR2 FQNEAQ come from the germline V gene (reference sequence). V shed 4 bases, J shed 0 bases, and the junction held 15 bases outside the gene matches. CDR3: CASSSRPGLAGPKFSYEQYF. CDR3 in DNA: TGTGCCAGCAGCTCGCGACCGGGACTAGCGGGACCTAAGTTCTCCTACGAGCAGTACTTC.

The V gene is TRBV6-6, the J gene TRBJ2-1, with a weak D call TRBD1 (6 bases). Germline CDR1 reads MNHNY; CDR2 reads SVGAGI (reference sequence). V gave up 7 bases and J gave up 7 bases, with 17 bases separating them. The CDR3 is made up of 14 amino acids. This CDR3 reads CASTTAGGGNEQFF. DNA for the CDR3: TGTGCCAGCACTACTGCTGGGGGCGGGAATGAGCAGTTCTTC.

This clonotype was found a few times. This chain uses TRBV5-1 with TRBJ1-1, with 8 bases fitting TRBD1. Germline CDR1 and CDR2: SGHRS and YFSETQ. The CDR3 extends over 13 amino acids. The trim removed 5 bases at V and 9 bases at J, leaving 9 bases unmatched. For the CDR3, the DNA is TGCGCCAGCAGTCCGGGACAGGAGCCAAAAGCTTTCTTT. It codes for CASSPGQEPKAFF.

V and J are TRBV5-4 and TRBJ2-2; 9 bases line up with TRBD2. CDR3 length: 16 amino acids. Germline assignment: CDR1 SGHNT and CDR2 YYREEE (reference sequence). The ends lost 4 bases at V and 5 bases at J; junction bases unmatched: 9. CDR3 protein: CASSRSAGGLTGELFF. DNA of the CDR3: TGTGCCAGCAGCCGGTCGGCGGGAGGGTTAACCGGGGAGCTGTTTTTT.

This clonotype was detected a few times. The chain has TRBV18 and TRBJ1-1, with 9 bases identical to TRBD1. Germline loops: CDR1 KGHSH, CDR2 LQKENI. Trimming at V came to 2 bases and at J to 7 bases, leaving 8 bases not matched to a gene. The CDR3 is made up of 15 amino acids. CDR3 DNA sequence: TGTGCCAGCTCACCATTGACAGGGGGGGAAGGTGAAGCTTTCTTT. Its translation is CASSPLTGGEGEAFF.

In its sample, this clonotype was seen a few times. The chain uses TRBV9 and TRBJ2-7; D possibly uses TRBD1 or TRBD2 (5 bases each). CDR3 length: 14 residues. CDR1 and CDR2 (germline): SGDLS, YYNGEE. V was pared by 0 bases and J by 3 bases, with 10 bases between. In DNA form, the CDR3 reads TGTGCCAGCAGCGTAGGGGACCCCGACTACGAGCAGTACTTC. Translated, it gives CASSVGDPDYEQYF.

This clonotype was seen only a few times. The rearrangement uses TRBV7-2 and TRBJ2-5, with 7 bases lining up with TRBD2. The CDR3 extends over 13 amino acids. Germline trimming cut 4 bases from V and 7 bases from J; bases unmatched to any gene: 6. The germline CDR1 and CDR2 sequences are SGHTA and FQGNSA. The CDR3 DNA is TGTGCCAGCAGCTACGGAGGGGAGGGGACCCAGTACTTC. It specifies CASSYGGEGTQYF. Supplemented by reference TRBV7-2 and TRBJ2-5, the full variable domain reads GAGVSQSPSNKVTEKGKDVELRCDPISGHTALYWYRQSLGQGLEFLIYFQGNSAPDKSGLPSDRFSAERTGGSVSTLTIQRTQQEDSAVYLCASSYGGEGTQYFGPGTRLLVL.

The chain joins TRBV10-3 to TRBJ2-7; no clear D gene. Germline V CDR1 and CDR2: ENHRY, SYGVKD. Trimming stripped 0 bases from V and 2 bases from J, with 5 bases between. This CDR3 region has 13 residues. CDR3 DNA: TGTGCCATCAGTGAGTCGACCCCCTACGAGCAGTACTTC. Residues: CAISESTPYEQYF.

This chain connects TRBV28 to TRBJ2-5; the D gene could be TRBD1 or TRBD2 (5 bases each). The V gene's germline CDR1 is MDHEN and CDR2 SYDVKM. This CDR3 region has 15 residues. The V gene lost 6 bases and the J gene lost 0 bases, with 14 bases spanning the gap. CDR3 DNA sequence: TGTGCCAGCAGCCGGGGACCTCCTTACCAAGAGACCCAGTACTTC. Translated: CASSRGPPYQETQYF.

The chain links TRBV27 to TRBJ1-1; D possibly corresponds to TRBD1 (5 bases). The CDR3 has 15 residues. The V gene's germline CDR1 is MNHEY and CDR2 SMNVEV (reference sequence). The ends were cut back, 6 bases at V and 0 bases at J, with 14 bases in the middle. CDR3 nucleotide sequence: TGTGCCAGCAGCCATGGGGGTGGCATGAACACTGAAGCTTTCTTT. Protein product: CASSHGGGMNTEAFF.

The CDR3 nucleotides read TGTGCCAGCAGTTTAAAGCGGGAGTGGCAGTACTTC. Translation gives CASSLKREWQYF. The V and J genes are TRBV28 and TRBJ2-7, with 8 bases fitting TRBD2. This CDR3 is built from 12 residues. Germline CDR1 reads MDHEN; CDR2 reads SYDVKM. After removal of 2 bases from V and 9 bases from J, the junction contained 3 bases not matched to a gene.

This clonotype came up a few times. This chain links TRBV30 with TRBJ2-1, with 9 bases identical to TRBD1. Per germline, CDR1 GTSNPN and CDR2 SVGIG (reference sequence). This CDR3 has 16 residues. After removal of 3 bases from V and 8 bases from J, the junction contained 14 bases not matched to a gene. The CDR3 loop reads CAWSGGTGTEGDEQFF. For the CDR3, the DNA is TGTGCCTGGAGCGGGGGGACAGGGACCGAAGGAGATGAGCAGTTCTTC.